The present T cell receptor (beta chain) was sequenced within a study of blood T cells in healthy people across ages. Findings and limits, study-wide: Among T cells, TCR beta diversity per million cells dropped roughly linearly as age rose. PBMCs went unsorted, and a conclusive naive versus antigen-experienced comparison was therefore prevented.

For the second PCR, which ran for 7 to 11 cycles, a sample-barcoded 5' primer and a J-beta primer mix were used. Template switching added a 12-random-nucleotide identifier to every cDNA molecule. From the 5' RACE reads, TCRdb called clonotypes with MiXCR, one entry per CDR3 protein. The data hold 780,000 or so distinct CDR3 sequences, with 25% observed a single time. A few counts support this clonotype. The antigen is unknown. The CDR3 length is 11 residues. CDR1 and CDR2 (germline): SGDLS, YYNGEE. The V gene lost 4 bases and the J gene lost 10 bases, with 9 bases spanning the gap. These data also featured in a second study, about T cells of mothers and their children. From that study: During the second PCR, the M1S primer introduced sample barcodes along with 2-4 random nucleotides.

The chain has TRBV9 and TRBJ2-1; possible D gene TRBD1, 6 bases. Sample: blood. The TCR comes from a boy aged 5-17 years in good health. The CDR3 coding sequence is TGTGCCAGCAGCACCGGGACAGAGCAGTTCTTC. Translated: CASSTGTEQFF.